A selection of T cell receptor beta chains follows, all from one sample in a study of response to subunit inactivated influenza vaccine. TCRdb redid the calling of the RT-PCR reads with MiXCR, one entry per CDR3 protein. The table has more than 550,000 distinct CDR3 sequences, around 11% seen once. Sequencing was performed on PBMCs from blood, taken on the day of vaccination. All receptors come from a man aged 45-65 years who received an inactivated influenza vaccine. Each CDR3 is given without its conserved first and last residue. The D gene is left open where the match is weak.

length,V,D,CDR3
12,TRBV6-5,TRBD1,ASSYETGINEQF
14,TRBV7-9,.,ASSLGPLDSQETQY
14,TRBV7-3,TRBD2,ASSYLAGPNTGELF
12,TRBV3-1,.,ASSPGGPSYEQY
15,TRBV7-8,TRBD2,ASSLYRTSPSYNEQF
12,TRBV6-2/TRBV6-3,TRBD1,ASRKEWQGDEQF
10,TRBV2,.,ASRQGGLEQY
13,TRBV24-1,.,ATSDSVRSTDTQY
11,TRBV7-2,.,ASSFGALETQY
13,TRBV7-9,TRBD2,ASRSGTSSQETQY
13,TRBV28,.,ASSLWATSTDTQY
13,TRBV7-2,TRBD2,ASSFSGSYYNEQF
14,TRBV4-3,.,ASSQDTRGNYNEQF
13,TRBV29-1,.,SVEDSILKGAEAF
12,TRBV20-1,TRBD1,SARGRTGAGEQY
10,TRBV5-4,TRBD1,ASGDREEKLF
11,TRBV29-1,.,SVVGGGNYGYT
12,TRBV5-1,.,ASSFDRNNSPLH
12,TRBV12-3/TRBV12-4,TRBD1,ASSIQGLGSPLH
11,TRBV27,TRBD1,ASSQDRAHEQY
14,TRBV10-3,.,AISESDWQKYNEQF
13,TRBV6-5,.,ASSYEMAGANVLT
12,TRBV5-1,TRBD2,ASSSSGSVETQY
13,TRBV18,.,ASSLQGPKGTEAF
9,TRBV29-1,.,RVTSYNEQF
15,TRBV27,.,ASSSLPGTPMGYGYT